The 24 T cell receptor beta chains below come from one sample, sequenced in a study of cytomegalovirus exposure and HLA in healthy donors. A multiplex PCR was run with 60 Vbeta primers and 13 Jbeta primers. Clones were sequenced by immunoSEQ multiplex PCR, and TCRdb holds only the in-frame ones, with some missing. The table records a few hundred thousand clones, 80% to 90% of them present only once. Sequenced input: PBMCs. These receptors came from a man aged 30-40 years in good health and CMV-seronegative.

The chain links TRBV11-2 to TRBJ2-1; D is perhaps TRBD2 (6 bases). This CDR3 is 16 amino acids long. Germline CDR1 SGHAT, CDR2 FQNNGV. Trimming took off 1 base at V and 0 bases at J, with 10 bases between the two ends. Here the CDR3 reads CASSLVRGSSYNEQFF. The CDR3 bases are TGTGCCAGCAGCTTAGTTCGGGGGAGCTCCTACAATGAGCAGTTCTTC.

With regard to this clone: Germline is not matched at one junction end, which may reflect a read error. The chain combines TRBV9 with TRBJ2-6, with 8 positions matching TRBD1. Germline V gene data show CDR1 as SGDLS and CDR2 as YYNGEE. The CDR3 spans 18 residues. CDR3 in DNA: TGTGCCAGCAGCCCGCGACAGGGGATCGTTGCTGGGGCCAGCGTCCTGACTTTC. Translation gives CASSPRQGIVAGASVLTF.

The chain combines TRBV5-5 with TRBJ2-5; D perhaps matches TRBD2 (6 bases). Trimming pared 2 bases from V and 4 bases from J, leaving 12 bases between. The length of the CDR3 is 14 residues. Germline values: CDR1 SGHKS, CDR2 YYEKEE (reference sequence). The CDR3 DNA follows: TGTGCCAGCAGCTTTGGCGGGGTCGGAGAGACCCAGTACTTC. Residues: CASSFGGVGETQYF.

In DNA, the CDR3 is TGCACCGGTGCGGTCTCCTACGAGCAGTACTTC. This encodes CTGAVSYEQYF. V gene TRBV1 combines with J gene TRBJ2-5; TRBD2, as called in the table, went unchecked against the DNA. TRBJ2-7 explains the end of the DNA better; the J call may be wrong. TRBV1 is labeled a pseudogene. CDR3 length: 11 amino acids.

The chain uses TRBV5-1 and TRBJ1-2; no firm D call. There are 14 residues in the CDR3. Germline V gene sequence: CDR1 SGHRS, CDR2 YFSETQ. V lost 4 bases to trimming and J lost 6 bases, with 16 bases between them. DNA for the CDR3: TGCGCCAGCAGCCCGAGGCAGCAAGAGGATGGCTACACCTTC. Residues: CASSPRQQEDGYTF. The whole variable domain, filled in from reference TRBV5-1 and TRBJ1-2, reads KAGVTQTPRYLIKTRGQQVTLSCSPISGHRSVSWYQQTPGQGLQFLFEYFSETQRNKGNFPGRFSGRQFSNSRSEMNVSTLELGDSALYLCASSPRQQEDGYTFGSGTRLTVV.

J is TRBJ2-2 and V is TRBV7-2; 13 bases line up with TRBD2. Germline V gene sequence: CDR1 SGHTA, CDR2 FQGNSA. J lost 5 bases, V lost 3 bases, and 9 bases had no gene match. CDR3 length: 18 amino acids. The CDR3 sequence: CASSLRAPGLAGTGELFF. The CDR3 nucleotides are TGTGCCAGCAGCTTGAGGGCTCCGGGACTAGCGGGGACCGGGGAGCTGTTTTTT.

The chain employs TRBV7-8 and TRBJ1-4; 7 bases are a match to TRBD1. J was trimmed by 0 bases and V by 5 bases; bases with no gene match: 12. CDR1 and CDR2 from the germline V gene are SGHVS and FQNEAQ. CDR3 length: 18 amino acids. The DNA for the CDR3 is TGTGCCAGCAGCCACCGGGACAGACTACGACCAACTAATGAAAAACTGTTTTTT. Amino acid sequence: CASSHRDRLRPTNEKLFF.

CDR3 amino acids: CAINGGGAYGYTF. The CDR3 DNA sequence: TGTGCCATCAATGGGGGGGGCGCATATGGCTACACCTTC. V gene TRBV28 combines with J gene TRBJ1-2; the D gene is possibly TRBD1 (6 bases). Germline-derived CDR1 and CDR2 are MDHEN and SYDVKM. The CDR3 has 13 residues. V was cut by 10 bases and J by 5 bases, with 17 bases left in between.

The CDR3 region has the DNA TGTGCCAGCAGCTTGGCAACTGGGGCCAACGTCCTGACTTTC. As protein: CASSLATGANVLTF. The chain has TRBV5-5 and TRBJ2-6, with no clear D. In germline, CDR1 is SGHKS, CDR2 YYEKEE (reference sequence). The V and J ends lost 0 bases and 2 bases respectively, with 3 bases between them. CDR3 length equals 14 residues. The full variable domain, completed using reference TRBV5-5 and TRBJ2-6, is DAGVTQSPTHLIKTRGQQVTLRCSPISGHKSVSWYQQVLGQGPQFIFQYYEKEERGRGNFPDRFSARQFPNYSSELNVNALLLGDSALYLCASSLATGANVLTFGAGSRLTVL.

This clone was picked up one time. The chain recombines TRBV5-1 with TRBJ2-7; 9 bases align to TRBD1. The CDR3 runs 15 residues. The V gene end was trimmed by 3 bases and the J gene end by 5 bases; junction bases not matched to a gene: 9. Germline CDR1 reads SGHRS; CDR2 reads YFSETQ. CDR3 sequence (DNA): TGCGCCAGCAGCTCTAGCCGGGACAGGGTCCACGAGCAGTACTTC. Protein product: CASSSSRDRVHEQYF.

This chain links TRBV5-8 with TRBJ2-6; D is possibly TRBD2 (6 bases). V lost 0 bases and J 0 bases, leaving 16 bases between the germline ends. The V gene's germline CDR1 is SGHTS and CDR2 YDEGEE. The length of the CDR3 is 19 residues. Written as DNA, the CDR3 is TGTGCCAGCAGCTTGGTGATGGTTTCGGGGGACTCTGGGGCCAACGTCCTGACTTTC. It codes for CASSLVMVSGDSGANVLTF.

The sample holds one count of this clone. This rearrangement joins TRBV7-2 to TRBJ1-1; no clear D gene. The CDR3 has 14 amino acids. Looked up from germline, CDR1 is SGHTA and CDR2 is FQGNSA. V lost 7 bases and J lost 1, with 13 bases in between. CDR3 sequence: CASTIIGGNTEAFF. CDR3 bases: TGTGCCAGCACCATCATAGGAGGGAACACTGAAGCTTTCTTT.

The chain combines TRBV5-6 with TRBJ1-2, with D unclear. The CDR3 totals 12 residues. Germline-derived CDR1 and CDR2 are SGHDT and YYEEEE. With 1 base removed from V and 6 bases from J, the gap between germline ends came to 7 bases. As DNA, the CDR3 is TGTGCCAGCAGCTTGCCTACCGATGGCTACACCTTC. Its translation: CASSLPTDGYTF.

The V and J genes are TRBV18 and TRBJ1-1; D call uncertain. V lost 6 bases, J lost 2 bases, and 7 bases lay in between. This CDR3 comprises 12 residues. The germline V gene has CDR1 KGHSH and CDR2 LQKENI. Here the CDR3 DNA reads TGTGCCAGCTCCCTATATAACACTGAAGCTTTCTTT. It translates to CASSLYNTEAFF.

V and J are TRBV19 and TRBJ2-5, with 9 positions matching TRBD2. Trimming removed 4 bases from V and 2 bases from J; junction bases left unmatched: 5. CDR3 length: 15 residues. Germline V gene sequence: CDR1 LNHDA, CDR2 SQIVND (reference sequence). The CDR3 protein is CASSRGLAQQETQYF. CDR3 coding DNA: TGTGCCAGTAGTAGGGGACTAGCCCAACAAGAGACCCAGTACTTC.

In this sample, this clone turned up once. The junction does not match germline at one end; this may be a read error. The rearrangement joins TRBV7-2 to TRBJ2-2, with TRBD1 as a possible D gene (6 bases). The CDR3 loop spans 14 amino acids. Germline values: CDR1 SGHTA, CDR2 FQGNSA. The CDR3 region has the DNA TGTGCCGGCAGCCGGGACACGTACACCGGGGAGCTGTTTTTT. Amino acids: CAGSRDTYTGELFF. Supplemented by reference TRBV7-2 and TRBJ2-2, the full variable domain reads GAGVSQSPSNKVTEKGKDVELRCDPISGHTALYWYRQSLGQGLEFLIYFQGNSAPDKSGLPSDRFSAERTGGSVSTLTIQRTQQEDSAVYLCAGSRDTYTGELFFGEGSRLTVL.

CDR3 in DNA: TGCGCCAGCAGCCCCCCCCTCGGAGCCGACAGGGGGAATTCACCCCTCCACTTT. Protein sequence: CASSPPLGADRGNSPLHF. The V call is TRBV4-1, the J call TRBJ1-6; TRBD1 agrees at 9 bases. Trimming cost V 4 bases and J 7 bases; bases outside gene matches: 14. There are 18 residues in the CDR3. Germline V gene sequence: CDR1 MGHRA, CDR2 YSYEKL.

The V and J genes are TRBV4-3 and TRBJ2-2; 7 bases are shared with TRBD2. From germline, CDR1 is LGHNA and CDR2 YSLEER. J gave up 5 bases and V 0 bases, and 0 bases lay outside the gene matches. CDR3 length equals 14 residues. CDR3 nucleotide sequence: TGCGCCAGCAGCCAAGATAGCGGGACCGGGGAGCTGTTTTTT. Its translation is CASSQDSGTGELFF.

V and J are TRBV27 and TRBJ2-7; 8 positions match TRBD2. V lost 4 bases to trimming and J lost 5 bases; unmatched junction nucleotides: 10. CDR1 is MNHEY, CDR2 SMNVEV, per germline (reference sequence). The CDR3 contains 15 residues. The CDR3 sequence: CASSYRGGRLDEQYF. Here the CDR3 DNA reads TGTGCCAGCAGTTACCGGGGGGGCCGCTTGGACGAGCAGTACTTC.

This clone was counted a single time. The chain employs TRBV7-9 and TRBJ2-7, with D perhaps matching TRBD1 (5 bases). Germline V gives CDR1 SEHNR, CDR2 FQNEAQ (reference sequence). This CDR3 is built from 17 residues. Trimming took 2 bases from V and 3 from J, leaving 20 bases between them. In nucleotides, the CDR3 is TGTGCCAGCAGCTTAACCACCTCCGGCAGGGCAAACTACGAGCAGTACTTC. Translation gives CASSLTTSGRANYEQYF. The variable domain in full, completed from reference TRBV7-9 and TRBJ2-7, reads DTGVSQNPRHKITKRGQNVTFRCDPISEHNRLYWYRQTLGQGPEFLTYFQNEAQLEKSRLLSDRFSAERPKGSFSTLEIQRTEQGDSAMYLCASSLTTSGRANYEQYFGPGTRLTVT.

This clone has a handful of counts. This rearrangement joins TRBV7-9 to TRBJ2-2, with D perhaps TRBD1 (6 bases). The germline gives CDR1 SEHNR, CDR2 FQNEAQ (reference sequence). This CDR3 is 13 amino acids long. V was trimmed by 6 bases and J by 8 bases, leaving 13 bases between them. The DNA for the CDR3 is TGTGCCAGCAGTACCCAGGGGCTTGGGGAGCTGTTTTTT. Protein product: CASSTQGLGELFF. The full variable domain, its missing parts supplied by reference TRBV7-9 and TRBJ2-2, is DTGVSQNPRHKITKRGQNVTFRCDPISEHNRLYWYRQTLGQGPEFLTYFQNEAQLEKSRLLSDRFSAERPKGSFSTLEIQRTEQGDSAMYLCASSTQGLGELFFGEGSRLTVL.

This chain joins TRBV19 and TRBJ2-3; no clear D. V lost 5 bases, J lost 0 bases, and 6 bases lay in between. The CDR3 sequence is 13 residues long. Germline V gene data show CDR1 as LNHDA and CDR2 as SQIVND (reference sequence). The CDR3: CASSPGSTDTQYF. The CDR3 coding sequence is TGTGCCAGTAGTCCAGGTAGCACAGATACGCAGTATTTT.

The chain is built from TRBV19 and TRBJ2-7; 8 nucleotides align to TRBD2. V was clipped by 4 bases and J by 2 bases; unmatched bases: 4. The CDR3 spans 14 residues. Germline assignment: CDR1 LNHDA and CDR2 SQIVND (reference sequence). DNA of the CDR3: TGTGCCAGTAGTACCCAGCGGGGGACCTACGAGCAGTACTTC. This codes for CASSTQRGTYEQYF. Based on the CDR3 plus reference TRBV19 and TRBJ2-7, the full variable domain is DGGITQSPKYLFRKEGQNVTLSCEQNLNHDAMYWYRQDPGQGLRLIYYSQIVNDFQKGDIAEGYSVSREKKESFPLTVTSAQKNPTAFYLCASSTQRGTYEQYFGPGTRLTVT.

The V gene is TRBV7-9, the J gene TRBJ2-3; no definite D call. Germline CDR1 SEHNR, CDR2 FQNEAQ (reference sequence). This CDR3 region has 13 residues. Trimming pared 2 bases from V and 4 bases from J, leaving 7 bases between. The chain's CDR3 is CASSLQPADTQYF. The CDR3 DNA sequence: TGTGCCAGCAGCTTACAACCAGCAGATACGCAGTATTTT. Variable domain in full (rest from reference TRBV7-9 and TRBJ2-3): DTGVSQNPRHKITKRGQNVTFRCDPISEHNRLYWYRQTLGQGPEFLTYFQNEAQLEKSRLLSDRFSAERPKGSFSTLEIQRTEQGDSAMYLCASSLQPADTQYFGPGTRLTVL.